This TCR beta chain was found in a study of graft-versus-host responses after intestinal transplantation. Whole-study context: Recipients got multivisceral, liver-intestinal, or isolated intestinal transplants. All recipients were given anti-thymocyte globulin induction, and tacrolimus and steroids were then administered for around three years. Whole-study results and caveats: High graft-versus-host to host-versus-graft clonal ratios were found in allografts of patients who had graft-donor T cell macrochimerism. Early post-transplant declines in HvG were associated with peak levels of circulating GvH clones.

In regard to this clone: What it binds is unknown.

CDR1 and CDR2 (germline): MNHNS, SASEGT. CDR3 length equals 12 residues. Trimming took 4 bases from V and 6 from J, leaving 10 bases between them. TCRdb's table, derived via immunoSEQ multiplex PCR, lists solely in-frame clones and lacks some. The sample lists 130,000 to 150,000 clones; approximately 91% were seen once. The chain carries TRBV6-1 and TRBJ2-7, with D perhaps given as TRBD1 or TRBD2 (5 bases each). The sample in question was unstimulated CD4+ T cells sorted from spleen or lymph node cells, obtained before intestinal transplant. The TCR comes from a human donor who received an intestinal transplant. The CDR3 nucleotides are TGTGCCAGCAGTGCGTCGGGGACCGAGCAGTACTTC. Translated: CASSASGTEQYF.